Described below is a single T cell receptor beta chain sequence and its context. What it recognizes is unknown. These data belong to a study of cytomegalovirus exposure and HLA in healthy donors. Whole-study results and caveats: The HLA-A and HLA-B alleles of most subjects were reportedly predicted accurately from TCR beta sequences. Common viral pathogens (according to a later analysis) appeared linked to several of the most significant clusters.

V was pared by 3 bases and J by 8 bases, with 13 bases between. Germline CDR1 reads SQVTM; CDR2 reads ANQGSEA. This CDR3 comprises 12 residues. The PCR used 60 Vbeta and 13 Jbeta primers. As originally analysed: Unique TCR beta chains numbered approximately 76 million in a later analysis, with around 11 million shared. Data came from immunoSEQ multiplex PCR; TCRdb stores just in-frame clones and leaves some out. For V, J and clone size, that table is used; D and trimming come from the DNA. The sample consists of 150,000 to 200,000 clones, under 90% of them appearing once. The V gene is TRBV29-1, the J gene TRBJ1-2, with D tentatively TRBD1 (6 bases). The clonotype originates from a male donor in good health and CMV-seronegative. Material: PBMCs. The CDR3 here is CSVEFDRPGYTF. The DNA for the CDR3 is TGCAGCGTTGAGTTTGACAGGCCGGGCTACACCTTC.